The present TCR beta chain was sequenced within a study of technical replicates of blood from a few donors. The method was immunoSEQ multiplex PCR; TCRdb's version includes in-frame clones alone and lacks a portion of them. This sample has tens of thousands of clones; 95% occur once, and the top ten carry 0.34%. What was sequenced was T cells isolated from PBMCs. The TCR originated in a human donor in good health.

The CDR3 region is CSASPSYEQYF. CDR3 DNA: TGCAGTGCTAGTCCCAGCTACGAGCAGTACTTC. The rearrangement links TRBV20-1 to TRBJ2-7; D is unclear. Germline assignment: CDR1 DFQATT and CDR2 SNEGSKA (reference sequence). Between the trimmed V and J ends, which lost 3 bases and 3 bases, there was a span of 6 bases. The CDR3 covers 11 residues.